The present entry profiles one T cell receptor (beta chain) with its context. The antigen remains unidentified. The method was immunoSEQ multiplex PCR; TCRdb's version includes in-frame clones alone and lacks a portion of them. The repertoire holds hundreds of thousands of clones, with 70% to 90% as singletons. The data were taken from a study of cytomegalovirus exposure and HLA in healthy donors. Study overall: The roughly 130 validation repertoires were reported in a later analysis to have been generated on the same platform as the 666 first-cohort repertoires. Study findings and constraints: Researchers catalogued 164 TCR beta chains as cytomegalovirus-associated.

The material sequenced was PBMCs. The origin of this receptor is a woman aged 18-29 years in good health and CMV-seronegative.

The CDR3 region has the DNA TGTGCCAGCAGCCGTCCACAGGGGCTTCTGGATGAGCAGTTCTTC. It yields the protein CASSRPQGLLDEQFF. The chain combines TRBV5-4 with TRBJ2-1, with TRBD1 identical over 7 bases. From germline, CDR1 is SGHNT and CDR2 YYREEE (reference sequence). The CDR3 length is 15 residues. Unmatched junction bases numbered 12, after V lost 4 bases and J lost 8 bases.